These 26 T cell receptor beta chains were all obtained from the same sample, sequenced in a study of glioma-infiltrating T cells after dendritic cell vaccination. Method: immunoSEQ multiplex PCR; TCRdb's copy keeps in-frame clones and lacks some. This repertoire shows tens of thousands of clones, 75% to 90% found once; its top ten account for about 8.5%. Described time point: after dendritic cell vaccination, including at tumor progression/relapse. Sample: blood, taken after dendritic cell vaccination. The receptors were gathered from a human donor with glioblastoma.

J is TRBJ2-1 and V is TRBV15, with D tentatively TRBD2 (6 bases). Germline loops: CDR1 LNHNV, CDR2 YYDKDF (reference sequence). Deletions cut 0 bases from V and 12 bases from J, with 9 bases between. The CDR3 totals 12 residues. CDR3 sequence (DNA): TGTGCCACCAGCAGAGATGGGGGAGGGCAGTTCTTC. Amino acid sequence: CATSRDGGGQFF.

V is TRBV7-9 and J is TRBJ2-3; possible D gene TRBD2, 6 bases. CDR3 length equals 17 residues. Trimming pared 5 bases from V and 1 base from J, leaving 19 bases between. Germline V gene data show CDR1 as SEHNR and CDR2 as FQNEAQ (reference sequence). Here the CDR3 reads CASSPTAGRTRTDTQYF. Written as DNA, the CDR3 is TGTGCCAGCAGCCCGACTGCGGGGCGGACCCGCACAGATACGCAGTATTTT.

The V call is TRBV7-9, the J call TRBJ2-7, with 10 bases matching TRBD1. This CDR3 has 16 residues. Germline CDR1 SEHNR, CDR2 FQNEAQ (reference sequence). The J segment lost 1 base and the V segment lost 6 bases, leaving 9 bases of the junction unmatched. The CDR3, as DNA: TGTGCCAGCAGTTTCACGACGGGACAGGGGTCCTACGAGCAGTACTTC. As protein: CASSFTTGQGSYEQYF.

A word on this clone: Other DNA sequences of this sample code for an identical CDR3. This chain uses TRBV6-5 with TRBJ1-1; possibly TRBD1 for D (6 bases). V lost 2 bases to trimming and J lost 2 bases, with 9 bases between them. The CDR3 spans 14 residues. Germline loops: CDR1 MNHEY, CDR2 SVGAGI. CDR3 sequence (DNA): TGTGCCAGCAGTTACGGCGGGGGCAACACTGAAGCTTTCTTT. Translating gives CASSYGGGNTEAFF.

The chain links TRBV12-5 to TRBJ2-7; D is unclear. Deletions cut 8 bases from V and 4 bases from J, with 12 bases between. Germline assignment: CDR1 LGHNT and CDR2 FRNRAP. The length of the CDR3 is 12 residues. CDR3 nucleotide sequence: TGTGCTAGTAGTGGAGATTCTTACGAGCAGTACTTC. Amino acids: CASSGDSYEQYF.

The J gene is TRBJ2-5, the V gene TRBV2; 9 nucleotides line up with TRBD2. Germline lookup yields CDR1 SNHLY and CDR2 FYNNEI. The CDR3 runs 15 residues. Trimming removed 3 bases from V and 3 bases from J; junction bases left unmatched: 5. In nucleotides, the CDR3 is TGTGCCAGCAGTGAGACTGCGGGGGGGAAAGAGACCCAGTACTTC. Translating gives CASSETAGGKETQYF.

The V and J genes are TRBV15 and TRBJ2-7, with 10 bases identical to TRBD1. Germline V gives CDR1 LNHNV, CDR2 YYDKDF (reference sequence). J gave up 6 bases and V 1 base, and 3 bases lay outside the gene matches. The CDR3 spans 14 residues. In DNA, the CDR3 is TGTGCCACCAGCAGAGTTCGGACAGGGGGCGAGCAGTACTTC. It encodes CATSRVRTGGEQYF.

CDR3 bases: TGTGCCAGCAGCTTAAGTCGGGAGCTCAGTGAGCAGTTCTTC. Translation: CASSLSRELSEQFF. The V and J genes are TRBV7-9 and TRBJ2-1, with a possible D match to TRBD2 (6 bases). CDR1 and CDR2 (germline): SEHNR, FQNEAQ (reference sequence). This CDR3 comprises 14 residues. Trimming shortened V by 2 bases and J by 9 bases, and 14 bases separated the two germline ends.

The rearrangement links TRBV4-2 to TRBJ1-6; 7 positions agree with TRBD1. Germline CDR1 and CDR2: LGHNA and YNFKEQ. The CDR3 is 17 amino acids. Trimming removed 4 bases from V and 0 bases from J; junction bases left unmatched: 6. DNA for the CDR3: TGTGCCAGCAGCCCTTGGACAGGCAGCTCCTATAATTCACCCCTCCACTTT. It translates to CASSPWTGSSYNSPLHF.

The rearrangement uses TRBV19 and TRBJ2-2; 8 positions agree with TRBD2. Germline lookup yields CDR1 LNHDA and CDR2 SQIVND (reference sequence). The CDR3 is 14 residues long. J gave up 3 bases and V 7 bases, and 4 bases lay outside the gene matches. This chain's CDR3 is CASKGTRDTGELFF. CDR3 nucleotides: TGTGCCAGTAAGGGGACTAGAGACACCGGGGAGCTGTTTTTT.

V and J are TRBV9 and TRBJ2-5; D call uncertain. The CDR3 is 13 residues long. Trimming cost V 0 bases and J 1 base, with 4 bases left between them. CDR1 is SGDLS, CDR2 YYNGEE, per germline. CDR3 bases: TGTGCCAGCAGCGTAGCCAGCCAAGAGACCCAGTACTTC. It encodes CASSVASQETQYF.

The chain carries TRBV5-1 and TRBJ2-3, with TRBD1 as a possible D gene (6 bases). CDR1 is SGHRS and CDR2 is YFSETQ in the germline V gene. Trimming cost V 6 bases and J 6 bases, with 11 bases left between them. There are 12 residues in the CDR3. CDR3 loop: CASTLQGDTQYF. CDR3 coding DNA: TGCGCCAGCACCCTACAGGGTGATACGCAGTATTTT.

This chain connects TRBV5-8 to TRBJ2-7; D possibly corresponds to TRBD1 (5 bases). Trimming took 4 bases from V and 4 from J, leaving 18 bases between them. Germline V lookup: CDR1 SGHTS, CDR2 YDEGEE. The CDR3 is made up of 15 amino acids. The DNA for the CDR3 is TGTGCCAGCAGCGACCGGACACCGGGCCTTTACGAGCAGTACTTC. Protein product: CASSDRTPGLYEQYF.

This chain connects TRBV6-6 to TRBJ2-1, with 7 bases lining up with TRBD1. CDR3 length: 13 residues. V was clipped by 4 bases and J by 11 bases; unmatched bases: 8. Germline lookup yields CDR1 MNHNY and CDR2 SVGAGI (reference sequence). The CDR3 nucleotides read TGTGCCAGCAGTTTGTCGGACAGGCCTAAGCAGTTCTTC. Translation gives CASSLSDRPKQFF.

This chain uses TRBV19 with TRBJ2-6, with 9 bases lining up with TRBD1. Trimming removed 6 bases from V and 4 bases from J; junction bases left unmatched: 4. This CDR3 has 15 amino acids. Germline CDR1 reads LNHDA; CDR2 reads SQIVND (reference sequence). The CDR3 loop is CASRGTGRGANVLTF. The CDR3 coding sequence is TGTGCCAGTAGGGGGACAGGGAGAGGGGCCAACGTCCTGACTTTC.

This chain links TRBV29-1 with TRBJ2-7; TRBD2 matches at 12 bases. This CDR3 is built from 13 residues. V dropped 6 bases and J dropped 3; count of bases not matched to a gene: 3. The V gene's germline CDR1 is SQVTM and CDR2 ANQGSEA. This CDR3 is CSVMTSGSYEQYF. The CDR3 DNA reads TGCAGCGTAATGACTAGCGGGAGCTACGAGCAGTACTTC.

This clone occurred a few times. The gene calls are TRBV28 and TRBJ2-1; 7 nucleotides line up with TRBD1. After removal of 7 bases from V and 1 base from J, the junction contained 7 bases not matched to a gene. Germline values: CDR1 MDHEN, CDR2 SYDVKM. This CDR3 comprises 15 residues. CDR3 loop: CASTEQGSSYNEQFF. CDR3 in DNA: TGTGCCAGCACCGAACAGGGGTCTTCCTACAATGAGCAGTTCTTC.

The gene calls are TRBV5-1 and TRBJ2-7, with D possibly matching TRBD1 (5 bases). This CDR3 spans 14 amino acids. Germline values: CDR1 SGHRS, CDR2 YFSETQ. V was pared by 2 bases and J by 2 bases, with 11 bases between. CDR3 loop: CASSLDRTTYEQYF. The CDR3 DNA is TGCGCCAGCAGCTTAGACAGAACAACCTACGAGCAGTACTTC. The full variable domain, with the rest looked up from reference TRBV5-1 and TRBJ2-7, is KAGVTQTPRYLIKTRGQQVTLSCSPISGHRSVSWYQQTPGQGLQFLFEYFSETQRNKGNFPGRFSGRQFSNSRSEMNVSTLELGDSALYLCASSLDRTTYEQYFGPGTRLTVT.

V gene TRBV2 combines with J gene TRBJ2-7; 9 nucleotides align to TRBD2. CDR1 is SNHLY, CDR2 FYNNEI, per germline. The trim removed 6 bases at V and 0 bases at J, leaving 9 bases unmatched. The CDR3 is 16 residues long. CDR3 in amino acids: CASRDSGGASSYEQYF. For the CDR3, the DNA is TGTGCCAGCAGGGATAGCGGGGGCGCCTCCTCCTACGAGCAGTACTTC.

The chain couples TRBV7-2 to TRBJ1-1; tentatively, D is TRBD1 (5 bases). Trimming took off 3 bases at V and 3 bases at J, with 14 bases between the two ends. The CDR3 sequence is 15 residues long. The germline V gene has CDR1 SGHTA and CDR2 FQGNSA. The CDR3 protein is CASSFVWTGDTEAFF. CDR3 DNA: TGTGCCAGCAGCTTTGTGTGGACGGGGGACACTGAAGCTTTCTTT.

This clone was seen a single time. The genes are TRBV5-1 and TRBJ1-4, with a tentative D call TRBD1 (5 bases). The ends were cut back, 2 bases at V and 5 bases at J, with 10 bases in the middle. The CDR3 runs to 14 residues. Germline V gives CDR1 SGHRS, CDR2 YFSETQ. The DNA for the CDR3 is TGCGCCAGCAGCTTCGGGGGACGGAATGAAAAACTGTTTTTT. Amino acid sequence: CASSFGGRNEKLFF. The whole variable domain, remainder taken from reference TRBV5-1 and TRBJ1-4, is KAGVTQTPRYLIKTRGQQVTLSCSPISGHRSVSWYQQTPGQGLQFLFEYFSETQRNKGNFPGRFSGRQFSNSRSEMNVSTLELGDSALYLCASSFGGRNEKLFFGSGTQLSVL.

This clone occurred once. The gene calls are TRBV4-1 and TRBJ2-5; TRBD2 agrees at 7 bases. Trimming removed 1 base from V and 5 bases from J; junction bases left unmatched: 10. The CDR3 is 16 amino acids. The V gene's germline CDR1 is MGHRA and CDR2 YSYEKL. The CDR3 nucleotides are TGCGCCAGCAGCCAAGGCAAGTGGGAGGGCCGGGAGACCCAGTACTTC. As protein: CASSQGKWEGRETQYF.

This rearrangement joins TRBV19 to TRBJ1-2; D is possibly TRBD1 (5 bases). Trimming removed 5 bases from V and 3 bases from J, with 13 bases in between. There are 14 residues in the CDR3. CDR1 is LNHDA, CDR2 SQIVND, per germline (reference sequence). The CDR3, as DNA: TGTGCCAGTAGTCGGGGGGGGATGGACTATGGCTACACCTTC. Translation: CASSRGGMDYGYTF.

This chain links TRBV18 with TRBJ2-5; D unclear. With 0 bases removed from V and 1 base from J, the gap between germline ends came to 6 bases. CDR1 is KGHSH, CDR2 LQKENI, per germline. This CDR3 has 14 residues. As DNA, the CDR3 is TGTGCCAGCTCACCACCGAGCTCCCAAGAGACCCAGTACTTC. Translated, it gives CASSPPSSQETQYF. Full variable domain (rest looked up from reference TRBV18 and TRBJ2-5): NAGVMQNPRHLVRRRGQEARLRCSPMKGHSHVYWYRQLPEEGLKFMVYLQKENIIDESGMPKERFSAEFPKEGPSILRIQQVVRGDSAAYFCASSPPSSQETQYFGPGTRLLVL.

V and J are TRBV7-9 and TRBJ2-7; D perhaps matches TRBD1 (6 bases). There are 16 residues in the CDR3. V lost 1 base to trimming and J lost 3 bases, with 16 bases between them. Germline assignment: CDR1 SEHNR and CDR2 FQNEAQ (reference sequence). CDR3 nucleotides: TGTGCCAGCAGCTTAGATGTGGCGCAGGGGCTCTACGAGCAGTACTTC. Encoded protein: CASSLDVAQGLYEQYF.

J is TRBJ2-7 and V is TRBV25-1; 8 nucleotides match TRBD1. V was clipped by 1 base and J by 5 bases; unmatched bases: 10. The CDR3 covers 16 residues. Germline lookup yields CDR1 MGHDK and CDR2 SYGVNS. CDR3 coding DNA: TGTGCCAGCAGTGAATTAGGGCAGGGGGCGCTTAACGAGCAGTACTTC. Translating gives CASSELGQGALNEQYF.